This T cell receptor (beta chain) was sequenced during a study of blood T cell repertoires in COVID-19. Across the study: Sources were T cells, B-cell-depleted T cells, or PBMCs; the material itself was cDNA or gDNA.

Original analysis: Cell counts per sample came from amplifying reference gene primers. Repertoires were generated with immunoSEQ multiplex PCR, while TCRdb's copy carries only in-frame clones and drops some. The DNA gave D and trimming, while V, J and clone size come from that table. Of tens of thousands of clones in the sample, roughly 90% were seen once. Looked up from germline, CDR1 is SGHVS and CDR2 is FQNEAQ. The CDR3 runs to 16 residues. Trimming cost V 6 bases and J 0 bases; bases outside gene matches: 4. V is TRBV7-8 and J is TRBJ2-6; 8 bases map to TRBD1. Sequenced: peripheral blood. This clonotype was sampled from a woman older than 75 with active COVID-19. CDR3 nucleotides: TGTGCCAGCAGGTCAACAGGGGGCTCTGGGGCCAACGTCCTGACTTTC. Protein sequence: CASRSTGGSGANVLTF.